This TCR beta chain appears in the sequencing data of a study of cytomegalovirus exposure and HLA in healthy donors. As concerns this clone: Its antigen is unknown.

The protocol was immunoSEQ multiplex PCR, while the TCRdb copy is restricted to in-frame clones and leaves out a portion. This sample has 250,000 or so clones, with around 90% found just once. V dropped 5 bases and J dropped 6 bases, with 13 bases sitting between them. The CDR3 runs to 14 residues. CDR1 SGHNT and CDR2 YENEEA come from the germline V gene. Overall study findings and caveats: Subsequent analysis of the 120 or so validation repertoires found a tendency for first-cohort TCR clusters to co-occur. Rare TCR sequences predominated, though certain public TCRs were found in many donors.

This sequence was found in a woman younger than 30 in good health and CMV-seronegative. What was sequenced was PBMCs. The chain carries TRBV11-3 and TRBJ2-2; D is perhaps TRBD1 (6 bases). CDR3 in amino acids: CASSLQGSAGELFF. The CDR3 DNA reads TGTGCCAGCAGCCTGCAGGGGTCCGCCGGGGAGCTGTTTTTT. The full variable domain, in which reference TRBV11-3 and TRBJ2-2 provide the parts outside the CDR3, is EAGVVQSPRYKIIEKKQPVAFWCNPISGHNTLYWYLQNLGQGPELLIRYENEEAVDDSQLPKDRFSAERLKGVDSTLKIQPAELGDSAVYLCASSLQGSAGELFFGEGSRLTVL.